This is a list of T cell receptor beta chains from one sample in a study of cytomegalovirus exposure and HLA in healthy donors. The data were produced by immunoSEQ multiplex PCR, yet TCRdb's version contains in-frame clones alone and is incomplete. The sample consists of around 150,000 clones, more than 70% of them appearing once. Sequencing was done on a sample of PBMCs. Receptor source: a man under 40 in good health and CMV-seronegative. Each CDR3 is given with its conserved first and last residue. D genes are given only for firm matches. Expanded clones are given a class, and other clones once, few, many or no size at all.

>TRBJ1-5|NA|NA|TRBV28
CASSPWDTSRNQPQHF
TGTGCCAGCAGTCCCTGGGACACCAGTCGGAATCAGCCCCAGCATTTT
>TRBJ2-2|TRBD2|NA|TRBV5-1
CASSLELAGDTGELFF
TGCGCCAGCAGCTTGGAACTAGCGGGAGACACCGGGGAGCTGTTTTTT
>TRBJ2-3|NA|NA|TRBV7-8
CASSLARVGTDTQYF
TGTGCCAGCAGCTTAGCCCGTGTCGGCACAGATACGCAGTATTTT
>TRBJ2-4|NA|NA|TRBV4-1
CASSQGPFGRDLAKNIQYF
TGCGCCAGCAGCCAGGGGCCCTTCGGGCGGGACTTAGCCAAAAACATTCAGTACTTC
>TRBJ2-2|TRBD2|NA|TRBV6-1
CAGGLAVNTGELFF
TGTGCCGGAGGACTAGCGGTTAACACCGGGGAGCTGTTTTTT
>TRBJ2-1|NA|NA|TRBV28
CASSFKFRAEQFF
TGTGCCAGCAGTTTCAAGTTCAGGGCTGAGCAGTTCTTC
>TRBJ2-3|NA|NA|TRBV9
CASSVEWQGLADTQYF
TGTGCCAGCAGCGTAGAGTGGCAGGGGTTAGCAGATACGCAGTATTTT
>TRBJ2-1|TRBD2|NA|TRBV7-3
CASSLGTSGGSNEQFF
TGTGCCAGCAGCCTCGGGACTAGCGGGGGGAGCAATGAGCAGTTCTTC
>TRBJ2-3|TRBD2|NA|TRBV5-1
CASSLAGTDTQYF
TGCGCCAGCAGCCTAGCGGGCACAGATACGCAGTATTTT
>TRBJ1-5|TRBD1|once|TRBV14
CASSQEGTGGGQPQHF
TGTGCCAGCAGCCAAGAAGGGACAGGGGGTGGACAGCCCCAGCATTTT
>TRBJ2-1|NA|NA|TRBV11-2
CASSLERTSYNEQFF
TGTGCCAGCAGCTTAGAGCGGACATCCTACAATGAGCAGTTCTTC
>TRBJ2-3|NA|NA|TRBV18
CASSPAQGTDTQYF
TGTGCCAGCTCACCGGCTCAGGGCACAGATACGCAGTATTTT
>TRBJ2-3|NA|few|TRBV5-1
CASSLARTDTQYF
TGCGCCAGCAGCTTGGCCAGAACAGATACGCAGTATTTT
>TRBJ1-2|NA|once|TRBV9
CASSVSRSGNYGYTF
TGTGCCAGCAGCGTAAGCCGGAGTGGCAACTATGGCTACACCTTC
>TRBJ2-1|TRBD2|once|TRBV9
CASSVEGLAGTYNEQFF
TGTGCCAGCAGCGTAGAAGGGCTAGCGGGCACCTACAATGAGCAGTTCTTC
>TRBJ1-1|NA|NA|TRBV5-3
CARSLVGVTEAFF
TGTGCCAGAAGCTTGGTCGGGGTCACTGAAGCTTTCTTT
>TRBJ1-1|NA|few|TRBV25-1
CASKSLSEVNTEAFF
TGTGCCAGCAAGTCTCTCTCAGAGGTGAACACTGAAGCTTTCTTT
>TRBJ2-7|TRBD2|NA|TRBV9
CASSVGTSGRRRGYEQYF
TGTGCCAGCAGCGTAGGAACAAGCGGGAGGCGTAGGGGTTACGAGCAGTACTTC
>TRBJ2-1|NA|NA|TRBV28
CASGGNEQFF
TGTGCCAGCGGGGGGAATGAGCAGTTCTTC
>TRBJ2-3|TRBD1|NA|TRBV11-2
CASSLKGTGDADTQYF
TGTGCCAGCAGCTTAAAGGGTACAGGGGATGCTGATACGCAGTATTTT
>TRBJ1-4|TRBD1|NA|TRBV2
CASSGQGGQGAPKLFF
TGTGCCAGCAGCGGGCAAGGGGGACAGGGGGCACCAAAACTGTTTTTT
>TRBJ1-2|NA|NA|TRBV7-9
CASSWTEPYGYTF
TGTGCCAGCAGCTGGACAGAGCCCTATGGCTACACCTTC
>TRBJ2-7|TRBD2|NA|TRBV5-1
CASSFITSGRPYEQYF
TGCGCCAGCAGCTTCATAACTAGCGGGAGGCCCTACGAGCAGTACTTC
>TRBJ2-1|TRBD2|few|TRBV7-9
CASSLGSLAANEQFF
TGTGCCAGCAGCTTAGGTAGTCTAGCGGCCAATGAGCAGTTCTTC
>TRBJ2-1|TRBD2|NA|TRBV7-2
CASSLGLAGGYNEQFF
TGTGCCAGCAGCTTGGGACTAGCGGGAGGATACAATGAGCAGTTCTTC
>TRBJ1-1|NA|NA|TRBV5-1
CASRQKNTEAFF
TGCGCCAGCAGACAGAAGAACACTGAAGCTTTCTTT
>TRBJ2-2|NA|NA|TRBV4-2
CASSQELDGELFF
TGTGCCAGCAGCCAAGAACTCGACGGGGAGCTGTTTTTT
>TRBJ1-3|NA|NA|TRBV20-1
CSANRGNTIYF
TGCAGTGCTAACAGGGGAAACACCATATATTTT
>TRBJ2-1|TRBD1|NA|TRBV18
CASSPDGQGARISSYNEQFF
TGTGCCAGCTCACCAGACGGACAGGGGGCTAGGATAAGCTCCTACAATGAGCAGTTCTTC
>TRBJ1-2|TRBD1|NA|TRBV5-6
CASSLRGQNYGYTF
TGTGCCAGCAGCTTAAGGGGGCAGAACTATGGCTACACCTTC
>TRBJ1-1|NA|NA|TRBV30
CAWSVLTGNTEAFF
TGTGCCTGGAGTGTACTAACAGGGAACACTGAAGCTTTCTTT
>TRBJ2-3|NA|NA|TRBV30
CAWTRRAGRTDTQYF
TGTGCCTGGACCCGCAGGGCCGGACGGACAGATACGCAGTATTTT
>TRBJ2-3|NA|NA|TRBV5-4
CASSYRGDTQYF
TGTGCCAGCAGCTACCGAGGGGATACGCAGTATTTT
>TRBJ2-3|NA|NA|TRBV5-1
CASSLSGHQGDTQYF
TGCGCCAGCAGCTTATCCGGGCACCAGGGGGATACGCAGTATTTT
>TRBJ1-1|NA|NA|TRBV19
CASGLALTEAFF
TGTGCCAGTGGGCTGGCGTTGACTGAAGCTTTCTTT
>TRBJ2-1|NA|once|TRBV21-1
CASSKESGRLAGVRGYNEQFF
TGTGCCAGCAGCAAAGAGAGCGGGCGGCTAGCGGGGGTGCGCGGCTACAATGAGCAGTTCTTC
>TRBJ2-2|TRBD1|NA|TRBV6-6
CASRGTGVTGELFF
TGTGCCAGCAGGGGGACAGGGGTTACCGGGGAGCTGTTTTTT